The 9 T cell receptor beta chains below were found in one sample sequenced in a study of CD8+ T cells in alopecia areata. cDNA prepared by RNA extraction and subsequent reverse transcription served as the template for sequencing. Here immunoSEQ multiplex PCR was the method, and the copy in TCRdb shows in-frame clones only, minus some. The sample yields roughly 150,000 clones, more than 75% seen once. The source was CD8+ T cells sorted from blood, collected at week 0. These receptor sequences come from a human donor with alopecia areata.

In DNA, the CDR3 is TGTGCCAGTAGTTCTTGGGACAACGGCGAGCAGTACTTC. This sequence encodes CASSSWDNGEQYF. The chain employs TRBV19 and TRBJ2-7, with D possibly being TRBD1 (6 bases). The V end was cut by 5 bases, the J end by 6 bases, with 14 bases between. The CDR3 spans 13 residues. Germline CDR1 LNHDA, CDR2 SQIVND (reference sequence).

V and J are TRBV2 and TRBJ2-1, with TRBD1 identical over 10 bases. Germline V gene sequence: CDR1 SNHLY, CDR2 FYNNEI. CDR3 length: 15 amino acids. V gave up 2 bases and J gave up 4 bases; unmatched junction bases: 2. The CDR3 loop is CASSEWTGGYNEQFF. CDR3 nucleotides: TGTGCCAGCAGTGAATGGACAGGGGGGTACAATGAGCAGTTCTTC.

The CDR3 loop is CASSPGTLNTEAFF. The DNA for the CDR3 is TGTGCCAGCAGCCCTGGGACATTGAACACTGAAGCTTTCTTT. J is TRBJ1-1 and V is TRBV27; possibly TRBD1 for D (6 bases). CDR1 and CDR2 from the germline V gene are MNHEY and SMNVEV (reference sequence). V gave up 6 bases and J gave up 0 bases, with 11 bases separating them. The CDR3 is made up of 14 amino acids.

The chain is built from TRBV27 and TRBJ2-3; TRBD2 aligns across 7 bases. The CDR3 length is 15 residues. V shed 3 bases and J 4 bases; nucleotides not matched to a gene: 7. From germline, CDR1 is MNHEY and CDR2 SMNVEV (reference sequence). In DNA, the CDR3 is TGTGCCAGCAGTTTTGAGGCGGGAGCGGCAGATACGCAGTATTTT. This translates into CASSFEAGAADTQYF.

This clone was detected only once. This chain joins TRBV5-4 and TRBJ2-7, with TRBD2 matching 10 bases. This CDR3 spans 15 amino acids. The junction had 6 bases not matched to a gene; V was cut back by 2 bases and J by 4 bases. Germline V gives CDR1 SGHNT, CDR2 YYREEE (reference sequence). The CDR3 bases are TGTGCCAGCAGCTTCAGCGGGGGGGCGCCTTACGAGCAGTACTTC. It codes for CASSFSGGAPYEQYF.

The V call is TRBV27, the J call TRBJ1-6, with 9 bases fitting TRBD1. CDR3 length equals 14 residues. V shed 6 bases, J shed 7 bases, and the junction held 4 bases outside the gene matches. Looked up from germline, CDR1 is MNHEY and CDR2 is SMNVEV (reference sequence). The DNA for the CDR3 is TGTGCCAGCAGGGCCGGGACAGGGAATTCACCCCTCCACTTT. It is translated as CASRAGTGNSPLHF.

This clone showed up just a few times. The chain has TRBV30 and TRBJ2-1, with 12 bases identical to TRBD1. The germline gives CDR1 GTSNPN, CDR2 SVGIG (reference sequence). The V and J ends lost 2 bases and 9 bases, in that order; junction bases with no gene match: 11. This CDR3 comprises 16 residues. CDR3 nucleotide sequence: TGTGCCTGGAGTCCGGGACAGGGGGCTTTCTGGGGTGAGCAGTTCTTC. It codes for CAWSPGQGAFWGEQFF.

In regard to this clone: One junction end disagrees with the germline gene, perhaps due to a read error. The chain has TRBV7-8 and TRBJ2-7; D perhaps matches TRBD1 (6 bases). The CDR3 loop spans 14 amino acids. From germline, CDR1 is SGHVS and CDR2 FQNEAQ. CDR3 amino acids: CASSLEAPGQGLIF. Here the CDR3 DNA reads TGTGCCAGCAGCTTAGAAGCCCCGGGACAAGGCCTCATCTTC.

The chain joins TRBV29-1 to TRBJ2-1; D is unresolved. Germline lookup yields CDR1 SQVTM and CDR2 ANQGSEA. CDR3 length equals 17 residues. V was pared by 1 base and J by 0 bases, with 16 bases between. CDR3 nucleotides: TGCAGCGTTGAAGGGACCCCGGGCCGAAGCTCCTACAATGAGCAGTTCTTC. Residues: CSVEGTPGRSSYNEQFF.